Listed below are T cell receptor beta chains from one sample, sequenced in a study of beta chain features in type 1 diabetes. Here immunoSEQ multiplex PCR was the method, and the copy in TCRdb shows in-frame clones only, minus some. Found here are around 400,000 clones, roughly 12% of them singletons; the top ten hold more than 0.015%. Material for sequencing was naive CD4+ T cells from blood. The receptors shown here come from a man between 18 and 35 years old in good health. Both conserved end residues are part of each CDR3. D genes are given only for firm matches. A row's size may be missing; if present it is once, few, many or a size class.

TRBD1,15,TRBJ1-5,few,TRBV6-1,TGTGCCAGCAGGGAGACAGGGGTGGGCAATCAGCCCCAGCATTTT,CASRETGVGNQPQHF
NA,15,TRBJ2-7,few,TRBV28,TGTGCCAGCACCACCACCGGGCAGGGCGCCTACGAGCAGTACTTC,CASTTTGQGAYEQYF
NA,12,TRBJ2-5,NA,TRBV28,TGTGCCAGCAGACCTGGACGGGGGACCCAGTACTTC,CASRPGRGTQYF
NA,14,TRBJ1-5,few,TRBV7-9,TGTGCCAGCAGCTTGACAGGAAACCAGCAGCCCCAGCATTTT,CASSLTGNQQPQHF
TRBD2,14,TRBJ2-5,NA,TRBV9,TGTGCCAGCAGCAAGGGACTAGCGGGAGAGACCCAGTACTTC,CASSKGLAGETQYF
NA,13,TRBJ1-5,few,TRBV28,TGTGCCAGCAGTTTCAGGGGCGGGCAGCCCCAGCATTTT,CASSFRGGQPQHF
NA,10,TRBJ1-2,few,TRBV7-9,TGTGCCAGCAGCGAGCTCGGCTACACCTTC,CASSELGYTF
TRBD2,14,TRBJ2-7,few,TRBV29-1,TGCAGCGTTAGGGAACTAGCGGGAGGTAGTGAGCAGTACTTC,CSVRELAGGSEQYF
TRBD1,14,TRBJ1-1,NA,TRBV28,TGTGCCAGCAGTTTAAGGGGGCGCGGCACTGAAGCTTTCTTT,CASSLRGRGTEAFF
TRBD2,17,TRBJ2-5,NA,TRBV7-2,TGTGCCAGCAGCTTAGATTATGGGACTAGCGGGGCAGAGACCCAGTACTTC,CASSLDYGTSGAETQYF
TRBD1,13,TRBJ1-6,few,TRBV7-2,TGTGCCAGCCAAAGGACAGGGGGCTCACCCCTCCACTTT,CASQRTGGSPLHF
NA,16,TRBJ2-2,few,TRBV30,TGTGCCTGGACCTTGGTTAAACAGGGGAACACCGGGGAGCTGTTTTTT,CAWTLVKQGNTGELFF
NA,14,TRBJ1-2,NA,TRBV30,TGTGCCTGGAGTGTAACTAGCGTTAACTATGGCTACACCTTC,CAWSVTSVNYGYTF
TRBD1,19,TRBJ2-2,NA,TRBV4-2,TGTGCCAGCAGCCAAGATTCCTCGGGACAGGGTTCAGCGACCGGGGAGCTGTTTTTT,CASSQDSSGQGSATGELFF